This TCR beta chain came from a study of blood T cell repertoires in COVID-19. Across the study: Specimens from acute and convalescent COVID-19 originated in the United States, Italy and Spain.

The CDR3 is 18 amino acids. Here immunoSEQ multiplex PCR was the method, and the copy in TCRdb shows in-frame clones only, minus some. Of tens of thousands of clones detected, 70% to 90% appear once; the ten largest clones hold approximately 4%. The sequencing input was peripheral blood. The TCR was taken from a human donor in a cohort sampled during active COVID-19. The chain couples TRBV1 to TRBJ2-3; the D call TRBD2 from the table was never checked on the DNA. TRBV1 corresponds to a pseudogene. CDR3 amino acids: CTSSQERRRERSTDTQYF. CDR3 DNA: TGCACCAGCAGCCAAGAAAGGCGGCGGGAGCGAAGCACAGATACGCAGTATTTT.